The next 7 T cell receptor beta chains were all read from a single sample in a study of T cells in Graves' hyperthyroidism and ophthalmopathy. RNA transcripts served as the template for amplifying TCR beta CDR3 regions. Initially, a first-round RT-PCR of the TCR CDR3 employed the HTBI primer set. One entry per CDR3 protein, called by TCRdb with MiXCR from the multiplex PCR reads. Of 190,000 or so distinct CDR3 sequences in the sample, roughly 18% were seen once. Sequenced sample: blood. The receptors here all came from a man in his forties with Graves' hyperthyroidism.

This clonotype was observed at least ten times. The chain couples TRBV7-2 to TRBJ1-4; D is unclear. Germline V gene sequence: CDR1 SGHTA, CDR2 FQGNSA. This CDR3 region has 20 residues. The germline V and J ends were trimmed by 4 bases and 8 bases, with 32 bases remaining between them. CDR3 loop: CASSSHLGGGRNPSREKLFF. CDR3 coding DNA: TGTGCCAGCAGCTCTCATCTAGGTGGCGGCCGGAATCCTTCGCGGGAAAAACTGTTTTTT. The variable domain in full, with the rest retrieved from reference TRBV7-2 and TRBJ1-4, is GAGVSQSPSNKVTEKGKDVELRCDPISGHTALYWYRQSLGQGLEFLIYFQGNSAPDKSGLPSDRFSAERTGGSVSTLTIQRTQQEDSAVYLCASSSHLGGGRNPSREKLFFGSGTQLSVL.

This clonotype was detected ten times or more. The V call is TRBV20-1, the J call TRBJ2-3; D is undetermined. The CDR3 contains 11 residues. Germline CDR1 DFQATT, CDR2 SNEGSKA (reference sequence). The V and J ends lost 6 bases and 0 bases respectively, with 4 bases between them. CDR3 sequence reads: CSARSTDTQYF. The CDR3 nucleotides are TGCAGTGCCCGGAGCACAGATACGCAGTATTTT.

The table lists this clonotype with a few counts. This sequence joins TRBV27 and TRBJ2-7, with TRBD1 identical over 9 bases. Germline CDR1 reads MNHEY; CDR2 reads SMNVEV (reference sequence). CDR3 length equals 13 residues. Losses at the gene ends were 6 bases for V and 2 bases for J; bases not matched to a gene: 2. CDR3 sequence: CASRRTGAYEQYF. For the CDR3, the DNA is TGTGCCAGCAGAAGGACAGGGGCCTACGAGCAGTACTTC.

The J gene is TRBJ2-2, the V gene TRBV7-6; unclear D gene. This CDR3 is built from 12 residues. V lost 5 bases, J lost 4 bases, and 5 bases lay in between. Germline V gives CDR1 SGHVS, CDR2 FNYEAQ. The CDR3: CASSPLTGELFF. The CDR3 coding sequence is TGTGCCAGCAGCCCGCTCACCGGGGAGCTGTTTTTT.

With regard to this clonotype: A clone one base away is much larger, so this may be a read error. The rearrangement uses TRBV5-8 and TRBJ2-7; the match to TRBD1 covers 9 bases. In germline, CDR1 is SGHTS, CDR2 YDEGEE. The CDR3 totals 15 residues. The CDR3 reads CVSSSRDRDDDEQYF. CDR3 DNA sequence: TGTGTCAGCAGTTCCCGGGACAGGGATGATGACGAGCAGTACTTC.

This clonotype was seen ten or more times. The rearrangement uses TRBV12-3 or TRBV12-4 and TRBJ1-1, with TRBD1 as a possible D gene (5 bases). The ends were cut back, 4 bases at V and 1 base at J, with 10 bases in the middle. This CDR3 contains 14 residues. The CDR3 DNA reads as TGTGCCAGCAGTTCGGGACGGCAGAACACTGAAGCTTTCTTT. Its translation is CASSSGRQNTEAFF.

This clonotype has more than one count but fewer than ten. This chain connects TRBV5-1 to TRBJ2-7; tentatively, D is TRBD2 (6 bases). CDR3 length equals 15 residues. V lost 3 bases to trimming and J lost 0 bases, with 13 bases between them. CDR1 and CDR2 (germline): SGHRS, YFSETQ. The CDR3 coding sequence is TGCGCCAGCAGCTCGGGGGACTTGAGCTCCTACGAGCAGTACTTC. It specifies CASSSGDLSSYEQYF.